This entry lists 21 T cell receptor beta chains sequenced from one sample in a study of CD4 T cells in relation to SARS-CoV-2 and coronaviruses. Here immunoSEQ multiplex PCR was the method, and the copy in TCRdb shows in-frame clones only, minus some. The sample has approximately 41,000 clones, around 82% seen once. These receptors have no identified antigens. Sequencing was done on a sample of naive CD4+ T cells from PBMCs, cultured in vitro. Noted subset: naive CD4+ T cells isolated by negative enrichment. The source of these receptors is an adult with COVID-19.

The CDR3 spells CAIEDREYNEQFF. CDR3 nucleotide sequence: TGTGCCATCGAGGACAGGGAGTACAATGAGCAGTTCTTC. This rearrangement joins TRBV10-3 to TRBJ2-1; 8 bases map to TRBD1. J was trimmed by 4 bases and V by 8 bases; bases with no gene match: 4. The germline V gene encodes CDR1 ENHRY and CDR2 SYGVKD. The CDR3 contains 13 residues.

The chain links TRBV7-2 to TRBJ1-4, with a tentative D call TRBD1 (5 bases). Germline CDR1 SGHTA, CDR2 FQGNSA. This CDR3 has 14 residues. V was cut by 5 bases and J by 6 bases, with 13 bases left in between. The CDR3 reads CASSPRDGDEKLFF. The DNA for the CDR3 is TGTGCCAGCAGCCCACGGGACGGCGATGAAAAACTGTTTTTT.

The chain uses TRBV1 and TRBJ1-5; TRBD1, the D gene given by the table, was not confirmed from the DNA. TRBV1 is flagged as a pseudogene. CDR3 size: 17 residues. The CDR3 region has the DNA TGCACCAGCAGCCGGTCAGGTTTTAATTATAGCAATCAGCCCCAGCATTTT. It specifies CTSSRSGFNYSNQPQHF.

V and J are TRBV3-1 (or the pseudogene TRBV3-2) and TRBJ2-7, with 9 bases lining up with TRBD2. The junction had 9 bases not matched to a gene; V was cut back by 1 base and J by 5 bases. The CDR3 is made up of 16 amino acids. Germline assignment: CDR1 LGHDT and CDR2 YNNKEL (reference sequence). In DNA form, the CDR3 reads TGTGCCAGCAGCCAAGCGCCCGGGACTAGCAGCGACGAGCAGTACTTC. Translation gives CASSQAPGTSSDEQYF.

In DNA, the CDR3 is TGTGCCACCAGTGACGAGACTAGCGGTAAAAAGGGGACCGGGGAGCTGTTTTTT. It translates to CATSDETSGKKGTGELFF. The chain combines TRBV24-1 with TRBJ2-2, with 9 bases lining up with TRBD2. The V gene's germline CDR1 is KGHDR and CDR2 SFDVKD. The CDR3 spans 18 residues. Trimming removed 4 bases from V and 5 bases from J; junction bases left unmatched: 13.

The J gene is TRBJ2-3, the V gene TRBV4-3; D is unclear. The V and J ends lost 6 bases and 2 bases respectively, with 18 bases between them. The CDR3 consists of 16 residues. CDR1 is LGHNA, CDR2 YSLEER, per germline. CDR3 protein: CASSMDVLTITDTQYF. In DNA, the CDR3 is TGCGCCAGCAGTATGGACGTGCTCACTATCACAGATACGCAGTATTTT.

The chain is built from TRBV19 and TRBJ2-1; D may be TRBD2 (6 bases). The V end lost 4 bases, the J end lost 2 bases, and 15 bases lay between the germline ends. The CDR3 totals 16 residues. Germline CDR1 LNHDA, CDR2 SQIVND (reference sequence). The chain's CDR3 is CASSTASAPPYNEQFF. CDR3 DNA sequence: TGTGCCAGTAGTACGGCTAGCGCCCCCCCCTACAATGAGCAGTTCTTC.

CDR3 sequence (DNA): TGTGCCAGCAGCCATTCCTTCCAAGCGGGAGGACGGTTGGGTGAGCAGTTCTTC. Its translation is CASSHSFQAGGRLGEQFF. This sequence joins TRBV7-2 and TRBJ2-1, with 9 nucleotides matching TRBD2. In germline, CDR1 is SGHTA, CDR2 FQGNSA. This CDR3 spans 18 amino acids. V shed 5 bases, J shed 9 bases, and the junction held 20 bases outside the gene matches. The complete variable domain, with remaining parts taken from reference TRBV7-2 and TRBJ2-1, reads GAGVSQSPSNKVTEKGKDVELRCDPISGHTALYWYRQSLGQGLEFLIYFQGNSAPDKSGLPSDRFSAERTGGSVSTLTIQRTQQEDSAVYLCASSHSFQAGGRLGEQFFGPGTRLTVL.

This clone has just one count. The chain couples TRBV5-5 to TRBJ2-7; 7 nucleotides match TRBD1. The germline V gene has CDR1 SGHKS and CDR2 YYEKEE (reference sequence). The junction had 7 bases not matched to a gene; V was cut back by 4 bases and J by 0 bases. This CDR3 contains 15 residues. The CDR3, as DNA: TGTGCCAGCAGCGTAGACAGGGCGTTCTCCTACGAGCAGTACTTC. Residues: CASSVDRAFSYEQYF.

V and J are TRBV6-5 and TRBJ1-5; D is perhaps TRBD1 (5 bases). The germline gives CDR1 MNHEY, CDR2 SVGAGI. The ends were cut back, 6 bases at V and 6 bases at J, with 12 bases in the middle. The CDR3 contains 13 residues. CDR3 sequence: CASSFGGTQPQHF. The CDR3 region has the DNA TGTGCCAGCAGCTTCGGGGGGACTCAGCCCCAGCATTTT.

The chain combines TRBV5-8 with TRBJ2-1, with D maybe TRBD2 (5 bases). V lost 0 bases to trimming and J lost 4 bases, with 11 bases between them. Germline V lookup: CDR1 SGHTS, CDR2 YDEGEE. CDR3 length: 15 amino acids. As DNA, the CDR3 is TGTGCCAGCAGCTTGGGGATAGCGCCATACAATGAGCAGTTCTTC. Protein product: CASSLGIAPYNEQFF.

This chain connects TRBV3-1 (or the pseudogene TRBV3-2) to TRBJ1-2, with D perhaps TRBD1 (5 bases). Germline CDR1 reads LGHDT; CDR2 reads YNNKEL (reference sequence). The CDR3 consists of 13 residues. Trimming shortened V by 4 bases and J by 3 bases, and 9 bases separated the two germline ends. The CDR3 protein is CASSRDSYYGYTF. CDR3 DNA sequence: TGTGCCAGCAGCCGAGACAGTTACTATGGCTACACCTTC.

This clone was recorded once. This chain connects TRBV3-1 (or the pseudogene TRBV3-2) to TRBJ2-4, with unresolved D. This CDR3 spans 13 amino acids. Germline CDR1 and CDR2: LGHDT and YNNKEL (reference sequence). V was cut by 3 bases and J by 8 bases, with 11 bases left in between. CDR3 in amino acids: CASSQRGVDIQYF. The CDR3 DNA reads as TGTGCCAGCAGCCAGAGAGGTGTGGACATTCAGTACTTC.

The V gene is TRBV5-1, the J gene TRBJ2-2; TRBD2 is a possible D gene (6 bases). V lost 0 bases, J lost 7 bases, and 13 bases lay in between. This CDR3 has 15 residues. The germline CDR1 and CDR2 sequences are SGHRS and YFSETQ. In DNA form, the CDR3 reads TGCGCCAGCAGCTTGGGTCCGGGACTGGGCGGGGAGCTGTTTTTT. This translates into CASSLGPGLGGELFF.

This chain uses TRBV3-1 (or the pseudogene TRBV3-2) with TRBJ1-2; D is unresolved. CDR1 is LGHDT, CDR2 YNNKEL, per germline (reference sequence). This CDR3 spans 12 amino acids. The V end lost 0 bases, the J end lost 8 bases, and 7 bases lay between the germline ends. The CDR3 spells CASSQDTRGYTF. The CDR3 nucleotides are TGTGCCAGCAGCCAAGATACGAGGGGCTACACCTTC.

The V and J genes are TRBV29-1 and TRBJ2-7, with TRBD2 identical over 10 bases. Germline values: CDR1 SQVTM, CDR2 ANQGSEA. The length of the CDR3 is 13 residues. Unmatched junction bases numbered 5, after V lost 4 bases and J lost 5 bases. CDR3 DNA: TGCAGCGTTGGTCTAGCGGGAGTGAACGAGCAGTACTTC. It translates to CSVGLAGVNEQYF.

This clone was counted between two and nine times. The chain has TRBV21-1 and TRBJ2-3; TRBD1 reflects the table's D call only, with no check against the DNA. TRBV21-1 is termed a pseudogene. The CDR3 contains 18 residues. The chain's CDR3 is CASSKLENRDRDTDTQYF. In nucleotides, the CDR3 is TGTGCCAGCAGCAAACTAGAAAACCGGGACAGGGACACAGATACGCAGTATTTT.

This sequence joins TRBV18 and TRBJ1-5; no reliable D call. CDR1 and CDR2 from the germline V gene are KGHSH and LQKENI. The CDR3 consists of 13 residues. The germline V and J ends were trimmed by 2 bases and 4 bases, with 6 bases remaining between them. CDR3: CASSPGLNQPQHF. Here the CDR3 DNA reads TGTGCCAGCTCACCAGGTTTGAATCAGCCCCAGCATTTT.

This chain connects TRBV7-3 to TRBJ2-1; TRBD2 aligns across 7 bases. The CDR3 runs 15 residues. V shed 5 bases and J 0 bases; nucleotides not matched to a gene: 4. Germline loops: CDR1 SGHTA, CDR2 FQGTGA. The CDR3 DNA sequence: TGTGCCAGCAGCCCTAGCGGCTACTCCTACAATGAGCAGTTCTTC. It encodes CASSPSGYSYNEQFF.

The DNA of the CDR3 is TGCGCCAGCAGCCAGGAGACTAGCGGGAGGGGGTTTCGCGATGAGCAGTTCTTC. This gives the protein CASSQETSGRGFRDEQFF. The chain joins TRBV4-3 to TRBJ2-1; 14 bases fit TRBD2. CDR1 and CDR2 from the germline V gene are LGHNA and YSLEER. The CDR3 runs to 18 residues. V shed 3 bases and J 8 bases; nucleotides not matched to a gene: 12.

The chain couples TRBV7-8 to TRBJ2-3, with D tentatively TRBD2 (6 bases). Germline V gene lookup returns CDR1 SGHVS and CDR2 FQNEAQ. V was shortened by 3 bases and J by 0 bases, with 10 bases between the two germline ends. The CDR3 is made up of 15 amino acids. CDR3 nucleotide sequence: TGTGCCAGCAGCTTGAAGCGGGCTAGCACAGATACGCAGTATTTT. This sequence encodes CASSLKRASTDTQYF.